This entry lists 27 T cell receptor beta chains sequenced from one sample in a study of vaccination and CD4 T cells after COVID-19. No antigen has been assigned to these receptors. Time point in this sample: late sampling 161 to 241 days after vaccination in a few convalescent patients. As for treatment: roughly 11-day PBMC culture with coronavirus spike peptide pools or control peptides (ViraFEST assay). An Oncomine TCR Beta short-read assay was used to sequence the DNA from cultured CD4+ T cells. TCRdb ran MiXCR on the PCR reads and lists one entry per CDR3 protein. The sample lists around 20,000 distinct CDR3 sequences, less than 45% occurring once. The sequencing here drew on CD4+ T cells from blood, cultured in vitro, taken about 7 months after SARS-CoV-2 vaccination. These receptors originate from a human donor who had recovered from COVID-19.

This rearrangement joins TRBV20-1 to TRBJ2-1; 15 bases are shared with TRBD2. The V gene's germline CDR1 is DFQATT and CDR2 SNEGSKA (reference sequence). The CDR3 extends over 18 amino acids. With V trimmed by 3 bases and J by 5 bases, 11 bases remained unmatched. The CDR3 sequence: CSASWTSGRGVVDNEQFF. CDR3 nucleotides: TGCAGTGCTAGCTGGACTAGCGGGAGGGGAGTGGTGGACAATGAGCAGTTCTTC.

This chain uses TRBV11-3 with TRBJ2-7; D uncertain. CDR3 size: 14 residues. CDR1 SGHNT and CDR2 YENEEA come from the germline V gene. Trimming cost V 2 bases and J 3 bases, with 11 bases left between them. The CDR3 nucleotides read TGTGCCAGCAGCTTAACCTCTGGGGACTACGAGCAGTACTTC. Its translation is CASSLTSGDYEQYF.

In its sample, this clonotype ranks as medium-sized. The J gene is TRBJ1-6, the V gene TRBV7-3; D is undetermined. Between the trimmed V and J ends, which lost 3 bases and 6 bases, there was a span of 9 bases. The CDR3 sequence is 14 residues long. Germline V CDR1 and CDR2: SGHTA, FQGTGA. The chain's CDR3 is CASSLRGGNSPLHF. As DNA, the CDR3 is TGTGCCAGCAGCTTGCGGGGAGGTAATTCACCCCTCCACTTT.

V and J are TRBV5-4 and TRBJ2-7, with 14 bases identical to TRBD2. With V trimmed by 4 bases and J by 3 bases, 6 bases remained unmatched. The germline CDR1 and CDR2 sequences are SGHNT and YYREEE (reference sequence). The CDR3 consists of 16 residues. The CDR3 here is CASSPGLAGERYEQYF. As DNA, the CDR3 is TGTGCCAGCAGCCCGGGACTAGCGGGGGAGCGCTACGAGCAGTACTTC. The variable domain in full, completed from reference TRBV5-4 and TRBJ2-7, reads ETGVTQSPTHLIKTRGQQVTLRCSSQSGHNTVSWYQQALGQGPQFIFQYYREEENGRGNFPPRFSGLQFPNYSSELNVNALELDDSALYLCASSPGLAGERYEQYFGPGTRLTVT.

This clonotype has a count of ten or more. The chain employs TRBV20-1 and TRBJ2-5; D is uncertain. Germline V gene sequence: CDR1 DFQATT, CDR2 SNEGSKA (reference sequence). V was clipped by 4 bases and J by 5 bases, with 14 bases between them. This CDR3 has 13 amino acids. The CDR3, as DNA: TGCAGTGCTAACCCCCTCGCGAGGGAGACCCAGTACTTC. Protein product: CSANPLARETQYF.

This chain uses TRBV10-3 with TRBJ2-7, with 10 bases matching TRBD1. Germline assignment: CDR1 ENHRY and CDR2 SYGVKD. The length of the CDR3 is 14 residues. J was trimmed by 6 bases and V by 6 bases; bases with no gene match: 8. The chain's CDR3 is CAIRERTGGLEQYF. In nucleotides, the CDR3 is TGTGCCATCAGGGAAAGGACAGGGGGGCTCGAGCAGTACTTC.

The chain has TRBV6-2 or TRBV6-3 and TRBJ1-5; tentatively, D is TRBD1 (5 bases). V lost 1 base to trimming and J lost 6 bases, with 10 bases between them. CDR1 MNHEY and CDR2 SVGEGT come from the germline V gene. This CDR3 contains 14 residues. The CDR3 nucleotides are TGTGCCAGCAGTTACTGGGGCGGGACTCAGCCCCAGCATTTT. Its translation: CASSYWGGTQPQHF.

With respect to this clonotype: A read error may account for a junction end that differs from germline. CDR3 nucleotides: TGTGCCAGCAGTTCTATGGGAGGGGGCAGAAGGATCTCCGACGAGCAGTACTTC. This sequence encodes CASSSMGGGRRISDEQYF. V usage is TRBV28 and J usage is TRBJ2-7; D tentatively reads TRBD1 or TRBD2 (7 bases each). CDR3 size: 18 residues. CDR1 is MDHEN and CDR2 is SYDVKM in the germline V gene.

This chain links TRBV7-3 with TRBJ2-2; D gene ambiguous. Germline V gene data show CDR1 as SGHTA and CDR2 as FQGTGA. The CDR3 covers 15 residues. The V end lost 4 bases, the J end lost 2 bases, and 11 bases lay between the germline ends. Written as DNA, the CDR3 is TGTGCCAGCAGCTCGATGGGCGGAAACACCGGGGAGCTGTTTTTT. It yields the protein CASSSMGGNTGELFF.

This chain joins TRBV11-3 and TRBJ2-5, with D perhaps matching TRBD1 (6 bases). CDR1 and CDR2 (germline): SGHNT, YENEEA. V was trimmed by 2 bases and J by 5 bases, leaving 6 bases between them. The CDR3 has 12 residues. The CDR3 region has the DNA TGTGCCAGCAGCTTAACAGGGGAGACCCAGTACTTC. The encoded protein is CASSLTGETQYF.

The chain combines TRBV11-3 with TRBJ2-7, with D perhaps being TRBD1 or TRBD2 (7 bases each). CDR1 SGHNT and CDR2 YENEEA come from the germline V gene. The CDR3 runs 13 residues. Trimming cost V 5 bases and J 6 bases, with 14 bases left between them. CDR3 in DNA: TGTGCCAGCAGCCAGGGGGGGGGGGCCGAGCAGTACTTC. Amino acids: CASSQGGGAEQYF. Complete variable domain (other parts from reference TRBV11-3 and TRBJ2-7): EAGVVQSPRYKIIEKKQPVAFWCNPISGHNTLYWYLQNLGQGPELLIRYENEEAVDDSQLPKDRFSAERLKGVDSTLKIQPAELGDSAVYLCASSQGGGAEQYFGPGTRLTVT.

The table lists this clonotype with a few counts. This sequence joins TRBV19 and TRBJ2-5; D gene uncertain. The length of the CDR3 is 11 residues. Germline CDR1 and CDR2: LNHDA and SQIVND (reference sequence). The V end lost 4 bases, the J end lost 4 bases, and 4 bases lay between the germline ends. The CDR3 here is CASSTGETQYF. The CDR3 DNA reads as TGTGCCAGTAGTACAGGAGAGACCCAGTACTTC.

The chain recombines TRBV5-4 with TRBJ1-2; 9 positions match TRBD1. Germline assignment: CDR1 SGHNT and CDR2 YYREEE (reference sequence). V gave up 4 bases and J gave up 2 bases; unmatched junction bases: 9. The CDR3 is 16 residues long. CDR3 region: CASSPFTGGSNYGYTF. The CDR3 region has the DNA TGTGCCAGCAGCCCTTTTACAGGGGGCAGCAACTATGGCTACACCTTC.

This clonotype was detected a few times. The chain recombines TRBV4-2 with TRBJ1-1, with no clear D. There are 14 residues in the CDR3. The germline V gene has CDR1 LGHNA and CDR2 YNFKEQ. Trimming took 0 bases from V and 1 from J, leaving 6 bases between them. The CDR3 loop reads CASSQDWANTEAFF. In DNA, the CDR3 is TGTGCCAGCAGCCAAGATTGGGCGAACACTGAAGCTTTCTTT.

This clonotype was observed at least ten times. V usage is TRBV2 and J usage is TRBJ2-3; no reliable D call. The CDR3 totals 12 residues. V was shortened by 6 bases and J by 6 bases, with 10 bases between the two germline ends. Germline V gene sequence: CDR1 SNHLY, CDR2 FYNNEI. The chain's CDR3 is CASRTSGDTQYF. CDR3 in DNA: TGTGCCAGCAGGACATCTGGGGATACGCAGTATTTT.

J is TRBJ1-2 and V is TRBV20-1; 10 positions match TRBD1. The CDR3 is made up of 14 amino acids. V shed 0 bases and J 6 bases; nucleotides not matched to a gene: 4. Germline V gene sequence: CDR1 DFQATT, CDR2 SNEGSKA (reference sequence). The CDR3 here is CSARDTGQGNGYTF. CDR3 in DNA: TGCAGTGCTAGAGATACGGGACAGGGGAATGGCTACACCTTC.

This clonotype was detected only once. The V gene is TRBV6-5, the J gene TRBJ2-7, with D perhaps being TRBD1 or TRBD2 (5 bases each). The CDR3 is 13 amino acids. Germline V gene sequence: CDR1 MNHEY, CDR2 SVGAGI. V shed 5 bases and J shed 9 bases, with 17 bases lying between them. As DNA, the CDR3 is TGTGCCAGCAGTCTCACAGCCGGGGCCGGGCAGTACTTC. Encoded protein: CASSLTAGAGQYF.

V is TRBV11-3 and J is TRBJ1-1, with 7 bases matching TRBD1. This CDR3 contains 17 residues. Germline V gene lookup returns CDR1 SGHNT and CDR2 YENEEA. The ends lost 0 bases at V and 2 bases at J; junction bases unmatched: 9. Here the CDR3 DNA reads TGTGCCAGCAGCTTAGAGGGGAGGGGGCGAGGAAACACTGAAGCTTTCTTT. Translation: CASSLEGRGRGNTEAFF.

CDR3: CASSGRGYYSPLHF. CDR3 DNA: TGTGCCAGCAGTGGGAGGGGGTACTATTCACCCCTCCACTTT. The chain carries TRBV6-1 and TRBJ1-6, with a possible D match to TRBD1 (6 bases). Germline V gene data show CDR1 as MNHNS and CDR2 as SASEGT. Trimming pared 4 bases from V and 8 bases from J, leaving 12 bases between. This CDR3 has 14 residues.

This clonotype was picked up a small number of times. The rearrangement uses TRBV6-1 and TRBJ2-5, with TRBD1 as a possible D gene (6 bases). The V and J ends lost 9 bases and 2 bases respectively, with 7 bases between them. Germline V gene sequence: CDR1 MNHNS, CDR2 SASEGT. The CDR3 contains 11 residues. The CDR3 region has the DNA TGTGCCAGTGGACAGCAAGAGACCCAGTACTTC. Translating it yields CASGQQETQYF.

The chain has TRBV9 and TRBJ1-5; the match to TRBD1 covers 8 bases. V trimming: 5 bases; J trimming: 7 bases; junction bases outside the gene matches: 8. This CDR3 is built from 14 residues. The germline CDR1 and CDR2 sequences are SGDLS and YYNGEE. CDR3 DNA: TGTGCCAGCAGTCAGACAGGGGCCCTCCAGCCCCAGCATTTT. Protein product: CASSQTGALQPQHF.

The chain carries TRBV10-3 and TRBJ2-7; 13 positions agree with TRBD2. The CDR3 has 9 residues. Germline V gene data show CDR1 as ENHRY and CDR2 as SYGVKD. CDR3 loop: CAIKGLAGV. CDR3 DNA sequence: TGTGCCATCAAGGGACTAGCGGGAGTC.

J is TRBJ2-2 and V is TRBV5-5, with D maybe TRBD2 (5 bases). Trimming removed 2 bases at V and 5 bases at J, with 10 bases between. The CDR3 is 14 amino acids. Germline loops: CDR1 SGHKS, CDR2 YYEKEE (reference sequence). The CDR3 spells CASSLREWTGELFF. The CDR3 DNA reads TGTGCCAGCAGCTTAAGGGAGTGGACCGGGGAGCTGTTTTTT.

The chain is built from TRBV10-2 and TRBJ1-1, with a possible D match to TRBD1 (5 bases). Trimming pared 3 bases from V and 4 bases from J, leaving 15 bases between. Germline-derived CDR1 and CDR2 are WSHSY and SAAADI. The CDR3 contains 15 residues. The CDR3: CASSDGGVRTTEAFF. The CDR3 DNA reads TGCGCCAGCAGTGACGGAGGGGTGAGGACCACTGAAGCTTTCTTT.

The CDR3 is CASSLVLAADTQYF. The CDR3 region has the DNA TGTGCCAGCAGCTTAGTACTAGCGGCAGATACGCAGTATTTT. The chain has TRBV7-2 and TRBJ2-3; TRBD2 aligns across 8 bases. In germline, CDR1 is SGHTA, CDR2 FQGNSA. J lost 4 bases, V lost 1 base, and 1 base had no gene match. This CDR3 comprises 14 residues.

This chain's CDR3 is CAIRGTSGGAASYTQYF. CDR3 in DNA: TGTGCCATCAGGGGGACTAGCGGGGGGGCCGCGTCATATACGCAGTATTTT. This chain joins TRBV10-3 and TRBJ2-3; TRBD2 aligns across 16 bases. Germline CDR1 and CDR2: ENHRY and SYGVKD. The CDR3 is 17 amino acids. V was clipped by 6 bases and J by 7 bases; unmatched bases: 10.

V usage is TRBV7-8 and J usage is TRBJ2-5, with D tentatively TRBD2 (5 bases). The CDR3 extends over 14 amino acids. The germline CDR1 and CDR2 sequences are SGHVS and FQNEAQ. The V end lost 3 bases, the J end lost 4 bases, and 12 bases lay between the germline ends. CDR3 protein: CASSFGLRSETQYF. In DNA, the CDR3 is TGTGCCAGCAGCTTCGGACTCCGCTCAGAGACCCAGTACTTC.